The rows below give T cell receptor beta chains drawn from one sample of a study of neoadjuvant anti-PD-1 for oral cavity cancer. The assay was immunoSEQ multiplex PCR, and TCRdb's table has in-frame clones only and misses some. Of fewer than 90,000 clones in the sample, roughly 80% were seen once. The source was PBMCs, collected before nivolumab (anti-PD-1) treatment. The source is a person between 40 and 80 years old with oral cavity squamous cell carcinoma. Each CDR3 is given with its conserved first and last residue. The D gene is left open where the match is weak. Expanded clones get a size class; other rows say once, few or many, or leave the size out.

J gene,clone size,V gene,D gene,CDR3 protein,CDR3 DNA
TRBJ1-5,.,TRBV27,.,CASNDRKAQHF,TGTGCCAGCAACGACAGAAAGGCCCAGCATTTT
TRBJ2-2,.,TRBV9,TRBD2,CASSLGLVGTGELFF,TGTGCCAGCAGCCTCGGACTAGTCGGCACCGGGGAGCTGTTTTTT
TRBJ2-1,once,TRBV7-9,TRBD2,CASSYITSGSYNEQFF,TGTGCCAGCAGCTACATTACTAGCGGGAGCTACAATGAGCAGTTCTTC
TRBJ1-5,.,TRBV29-1,.,CSVTGGDQPQHF,TGCAGCGTTACCGGGGGCGATCAGCCCCAGCATTTT
TRBJ2-7,.,TRBV5-1,TRBD2,CASSPGLADSWRGQYF,TGCGCCAGCAGCCCGGGACTAGCGGACTCCTGGAGGGGGCAGTACTTC
TRBJ2-7,.,TRBV5-6,TRBD2,CASSLGGLAGGSYF,TGTGCCAGCAGCTTGGGGGGACTAGCGGGAGGGTCGTACTTC
TRBJ1-1,.,TRBV10-3,TRBD1,CAISAEQGTEAFF,TGTGCCATCAGTGCGGAACAGGGGACTGAAGCTTTCTTT
TRBJ1-5,.,TRBV6-6,.,CASSKETNQPQHF,TGTGCCAGCAGCAAGGAGACGAATCAGCCCCAGCATTTT
TRBJ2-5,.,TRBV29-1,.,CSGARGETYQETQYF,TGCAGCGGGGCCAGGGGGGAGACGTACCAAGAGACCCAGTACTTC
TRBJ1-5,.,TRBV6-1,TRBD1,CASTGDRPNQPQHF,TGTGCCAGCACCGGGGACAGGCCCAATCAGCCCCAGCATTTT
TRBJ2-4,.,TRBV4-2,TRBD2,CASSLGLAGGRDIQYF,TGTGCCAGCAGCCTTGGACTAGCGGGAGGCAGGGACATTCAGTACTTC
TRBJ1-3,.,TRBV6-5,.,CASSSRQELGNTIYF,TGTGCCAGCAGTTCCCGACAGGAACTTGGAAACACCATATATTTT
TRBJ1-5,once,TRBV19,.,CASSNPTGLGGDQPQHF,TGTGCCAGTAGTAACCCAACAGGTCTGGGGGGGGATCAGCCCCAGCATTTT
TRBJ2-3,.,TRBV19,.,CASSRVPDTQYF,TGTGCCAGTAGTAGAGTCCCAGATACGCAGTATTTT
TRBJ1-2,.,TRBV7-8,.,CASSLERRGYGYTF,TGTGCCAGCAGCTTAGAGCGGCGGGGCTATGGCTACACCTTC
TRBJ1-1,.,TRBV10-3,TRBD1,CAISGQGRTEAFF,TGTGCCATCAGTGGACAGGGTCGGACTGAAGCTTTCTTT
TRBJ2-1,.,TRBV7-9,TRBD2,CASSYVTGTSIELREQFF,TGTGCCAGCAGCTATGTAACCGGGACTAGCATTGAGTTGCGTGAGCAGTTCTTC
TRBJ2-7,.,TRBV11-3,.,CASSFRGGEQYF,TGTGCCAGCAGCTTCCGGGGTGGCGAGCAGTACTTC
TRBJ2-7,.,TRBV5-6,TRBD1,CASSVRDRNAYEQYF,TGTGCCAGCAGCGTCCGGGACAGGAACGCCTACGAGCAGTACTTC
TRBJ2-5,few,TRBV9,.,CASSGTDWYQETQYF,TGTGCCAGCAGCGGGACAGACTGGTACCAAGAGACCCAGTACTTC
TRBJ1-5,.,TRBV27,.,CASTKVGGHQPQHF,TGTGCCAGCACCAAAGTTGGGGGACATCAGCCCCAGCATTTT
TRBJ1-5,.,TRBV5-8,TRBD1,CASSFTAGGGGWWPQHF,TGTGCCAGCAGCTTTACCGCCGGGGGAGGGGGCTGGTGGCCCCAGCATTTT
TRBJ2-1,.,TRBV7-2,TRBD2,CASRLSGNSYNEQFF,TGTGCCAGCAGACTAAGCGGGAACTCCTACAATGAGCAGTTCTTC
TRBJ1-1,.,TRBV5-1,.,CASSLEVLNTEAFF,TGCGCCAGCAGCTTGGAGGTCTTGAACACTGAAGCTTTCTTT
TRBJ2-3,.,TRBV5-1,.,CASSLEPSGTDTQYF,TGCGCCAGCAGCTTGGAACCGTCTGGCACAGATACGCAGTATTTT
TRBJ2-7,.,TRBV11-3,.,CASSLDLAGEQYF,TGTGCCAGCAGCTTAGATCTGGCGGGAGAGCAGTACTTC
TRBJ2-7,.,TRBV11-2,.,CASSLGSANYEQYF,TGTGCCAGCAGCTTAGGATCGGCTAACTACGAGCAGTACTTC
TRBJ1-1,.,TRBV5-6,TRBD1,CASTLAPPTGLLHTEAFF,TGTGCCAGCACCCTTGCCCCTCCGACAGGGCTCCTCCACACTGAAGCTTTCTTT
TRBJ2-7,once,TRBV9,.,CASSGQRNSYEQYF,TGTGCCAGCAGCGGTCAGCGCAACTCCTACGAGCAGTACTTC
TRBJ2-1,.,TRBV19,.,CASSKERDLYNEQFF,TGTGCCAGTAGTAAAGAGAGGGACCTCTACAATGAGCAGTTCTTC
TRBJ2-7,.,TRBV30,TRBD2,CAWGGNLRSGSTYEQYF,TGTGCCTGGGGTGGGAACCTTAGGAGCGGGAGTACCTACGAGCAGTACTTC
TRBJ1-2,once,TRBV6-6,.,CASSTQGGGPYGYTF,TGTGCCAGCAGTACCCAGGGAGGGGGGCCATATGGCTACACCTTC
TRBJ2-3,.,TRBV19,TRBD2,CASSTGLAGVADTQYF,TGTGCCAGTAGTACAGGACTAGCGGGAGTGGCAGATACGCAGTATTTT
TRBJ2-5,.,TRBV7-8,TRBD2,CASSAREGSETQYF,TGTGCCAGCAGCGCGCGGGAGGGATCAGAGACCCAGTACTTC
TRBJ2-7,.,TRBV27,.,CASSPRRGEQYF,TGTGCCAGCAGCCCCCGACGGGGCGAGCAGTACTTC
TRBJ1-1,.,TRBV15,.,CATSRPGRGDTEAFF,TGTGCCACCAGCAGGCCGGGGAGGGGGGACACTGAAGCTTTCTTT
TRBJ2-1,.,TRBV10-1,TRBD2,CASSETAGLADYNEQFF,TGCGCCAGCAGTGAGACCGCGGGACTAGCGGATTACAATGAGCAGTTCTTC